The sequence of this T cell receptor beta chain was determined in a study of patients and donors after allogeneic stem cell transplantation. The CDR3 consists of 15 residues. The ends were cut back, 5 bases at V and 7 bases at J, with 18 bases in the middle. Per germline, CDR1 MRHNA and CDR2 SNTAGT. Each CDR3 protein is one row after TCRdb ran MiXCR on the RT-PCR reads. The table includes 70,000 to 75,000 distinct CDR3 sequences, 26% detected once. Sequenced: blood, either unsorted or a sorted T cell fraction (not recorded which). This TCR came from a human donor who was either an allogeneic HSCT recipient or a stem cell or donor lymphocyte infusion donor (not recorded which). It is not recorded whose cells these are; they may come from a transplant donor. The chain combines TRBV6-4 with TRBJ2-1; D might be TRBD1 (7 bases). Here the CDR3 DNA reads TGTGCCAGCAGTCCCTACGAGACAGGGAGGAATGAGCAGTTCTTC. Translation: CASSPYETGRNEQFF.